A selection of T cell receptor beta chains follows, all from one sample in a study of blood T cell repertoires in COVID-19. TCRdb keeps only in-frame clones here, not all; method: immunoSEQ multiplex PCR. The table lists 200,000 to 250,000 clones, around nine tenths of them singletons, with about 1.5% in the top ten. The sequencing input was peripheral blood. Every receptor here comes from a man between 18 and 29 years old with active or convalescent COVID-19. CDR3s include the opening cysteine and the closing phenylalanine or tryptophan. Fields, in order: D gene, clone size, J gene, V gene, CDR3 protein, CDR3 DNA. A D gene is named only where the DNA matches it firmly. The listing skips clone size in some rows; elsewhere it reads once, few, many or a size class.

d_gene: TRBD1; abundance: NA; j_gene: TRBJ2-7; v_gene: TRBV5-6; CDR3aa: CASSPGQYEQYF; CDR3nt: TGTGCCAGCAGCCCGGGACAGTACGAGCAGTACTTC
d_gene: TRBD1; abundance: NA; j_gene: TRBJ1-1; v_gene: TRBV28; CDR3aa: CASRPGTGGTEAFF; CDR3nt: TGTGCCAGCAGGCCCGGGACAGGGGGCACTGAAGCTTTCTTT
d_gene: TRBD2; abundance: NA; j_gene: TRBJ2-1; v_gene: TRBV28; CDR3aa: CASLIREGKYEQFF; CDR3nt: TGTGCCAGCCTCATCCGGGAGGGCAAATATGAGCAGTTCTTC
d_gene: NA; abundance: NA; j_gene: TRBJ1-1; v_gene: TRBV5-1; CDR3aa: CASSSQGMNTEAFF; CDR3nt: TGCGCCAGCAGCTCCCAGGGGATGAACACTGAAGCTTTCTTT
d_gene: TRBD1; abundance: NA; j_gene: TRBJ1-1; v_gene: TRBV2; CDR3aa: CASSGQGGSEAFF; CDR3nt: TGTGCCAGCAGCGGACAGGGGGGATCTGAAGCTTTCTTT
d_gene: NA; abundance: many; j_gene: TRBJ1-5; v_gene: TRBV6-1; CDR3aa: CASSEAGHSNQPQHF; CDR3nt: TGTGCCAGCAGTGAAGCAGGACATAGCAATCAGCCCCAGCATTTT
d_gene: NA; abundance: NA; j_gene: TRBJ1-2; v_gene: TRBV14; CDR3aa: CASSPSGPGYGYTF; CDR3nt: TGTGCCAGCAGCCCCAGTGGGCCTGGGTATGGCTACACCTTC
d_gene: NA; abundance: NA; j_gene: TRBJ1-1; v_gene: TRBV21-1; CDR3aa: CASTPPTDSTLNTEAFF; CDR3nt: TGTGCCAGCACCCCCCCTACGGACAGTACCCTGAACACTGAAGCTTTCTTT
d_gene: NA; abundance: NA; j_gene: TRBJ2-3; v_gene: TRBV27; CDR3aa: CASTRSPKISDTQYF; CDR3nt: TGTGCCAGCACCCGTTCCCCTAAGATTTCCGATACGCAGTATTTT
d_gene: TRBD2; abundance: few; j_gene: TRBJ2-3; v_gene: TRBV7-8; CDR3aa: CASSFTSGILDTQYF; CDR3nt: TGTGCCAGCAGCTTCACTAGCGGGATTCTGGATACGCAGTATTTT
d_gene: TRBD2; abundance: NA; j_gene: TRBJ2-7; v_gene: TRBV24-1; CDR3aa: CATSDFGTSGSYEQYF; CDR3nt: TGTGCCACCAGTGATTTTGGCACTAGCGGCTCCTACGAGCAGTACTTC
d_gene: NA; abundance: NA; j_gene: TRBJ1-5; v_gene: TRBV27; CDR3aa: CASSFAGNQPQHF; CDR3nt: TGTGCCAGCAGTTTTGCGGGAAATCAGCCCCAGCATTTT
d_gene: TRBD2; abundance: NA; j_gene: TRBJ2-5; v_gene: TRBV11-2; CDR3aa: CASSSSAGGETQYF; CDR3nt: TGTGCCAGCAGCTCGTCGGCGGGGGGGGAGACCCAGTACTTC
d_gene: NA; abundance: once; j_gene: TRBJ1-2; v_gene: TRBV19; CDR3aa: CASSTDHRERYGYTF; CDR3nt: TGTGCCAGTAGTACCGATCACAGGGAGCGGTATGGCTACACCTTC
d_gene: NA; abundance: NA; j_gene: TRBJ1-2; v_gene: TRBV9; CDR3aa: CASSGALGALIYGYTF; CDR3nt: TGTGCCAGCAGCGGCGCACTGGGGGCCCTAATCTATGGCTACACCTTC
d_gene: TRBD2; abundance: NA; j_gene: TRBJ2-7; v_gene: TRBV19; CDR3aa: CASTASGTYEQYF; CDR3nt: TGTGCCAGTACGGCTAGCGGGACCTACGAGCAGTACTTC
d_gene: NA; abundance: NA; j_gene: TRBJ2-6; v_gene: TRBV27; CDR3aa: CASSLSAGFNVLTF; CDR3nt: TGTGCCAGCAGTTTATCGGCGGGGTTCAACGTCCTGACTTTC
d_gene: NA; abundance: NA; j_gene: TRBJ1-1; v_gene: TRBV29-1; CDR3aa: CSVGHGSGNTEAFF; CDR3nt: TGCAGCGTTGGGCATGGCAGTGGGAACACTGAAGCTTTCTTT
d_gene: NA; abundance: NA; j_gene: TRBJ2-7; v_gene: TRBV10-3; CDR3aa: CAISSSGPGYEQYF; CDR3nt: TGTGCCATCAGTTCCTCGGGCCCGGGGTACGAGCAGTACTTC
d_gene: NA; abundance: NA; j_gene: TRBJ2-2; v_gene: TRBV9; CDR3aa: CASSVKAVNTGELFF; CDR3nt: TGTGCCAGCAGCGTAAAAGCGGTGAACACCGGGGAGCTGTTTTTT
d_gene: TRBD2; abundance: NA; j_gene: TRBJ2-7; v_gene: TRBV2; CDR3aa: CASSDLTLAGGPNEQYF; CDR3nt: TGTGCCAGCAGCGACCTGACTCTAGCGGGAGGGCCTAACGAGCAGTACTTC
d_gene: TRBD1; abundance: NA; j_gene: TRBJ1-5; v_gene: TRBV7-8; CDR3aa: CASSPDRDRPNQPQHF; CDR3nt: TGTGCCAGCAGCCCCGACCGGGACAGGCCTAATCAGCCCCAGCATTTT
d_gene: TRBD2; abundance: NA; j_gene: TRBJ2-3; v_gene: TRBV7-2; CDR3aa: CASREGLAVQYF; CDR3nt: TGTGCCAGCAGAGAGGGACTAGCGGTCCAATATTTT
d_gene: NA; abundance: NA; j_gene: TRBJ2-7; v_gene: TRBV9; CDR3aa: CASSVSPKGQGSYEQYF; CDR3nt: TGTGCCAGCAGCGTTTCCCCGAAAGGGCAGGGGTCATACGAGCAGTACTTC